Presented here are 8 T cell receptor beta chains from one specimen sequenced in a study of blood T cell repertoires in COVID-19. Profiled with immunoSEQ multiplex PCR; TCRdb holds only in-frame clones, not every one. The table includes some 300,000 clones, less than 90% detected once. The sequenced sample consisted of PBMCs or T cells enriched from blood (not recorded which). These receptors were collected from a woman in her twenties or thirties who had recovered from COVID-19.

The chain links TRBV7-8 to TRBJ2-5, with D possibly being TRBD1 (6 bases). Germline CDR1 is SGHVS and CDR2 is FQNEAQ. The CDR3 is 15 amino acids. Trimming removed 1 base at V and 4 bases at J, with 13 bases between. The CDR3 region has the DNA TGTGCCAGCAGCTTAGGCCAGGGGAAGGTAGAGACCCAGTACTTC. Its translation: CASSLGQGKVETQYF.

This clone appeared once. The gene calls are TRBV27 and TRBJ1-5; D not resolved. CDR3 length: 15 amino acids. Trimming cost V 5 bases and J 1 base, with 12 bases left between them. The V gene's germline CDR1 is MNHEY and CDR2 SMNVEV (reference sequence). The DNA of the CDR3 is TGTGCCAGCAGTCACGATTCACAAAGCAATCAGCCCCAGCATTTT. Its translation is CASSHDSQSNQPQHF.

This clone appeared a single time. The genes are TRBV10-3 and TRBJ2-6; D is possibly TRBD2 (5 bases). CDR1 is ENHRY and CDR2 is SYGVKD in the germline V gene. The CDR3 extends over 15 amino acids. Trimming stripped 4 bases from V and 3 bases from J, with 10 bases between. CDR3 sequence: CAISGTGDGANVLTF. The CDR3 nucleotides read TGTGCCATCAGTGGGACCGGGGATGGGGCCAACGTCCTGACTTTC.

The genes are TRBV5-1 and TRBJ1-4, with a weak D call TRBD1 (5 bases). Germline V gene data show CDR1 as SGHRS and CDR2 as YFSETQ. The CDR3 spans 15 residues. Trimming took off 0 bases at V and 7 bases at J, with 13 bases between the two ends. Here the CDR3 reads CASSLDMGLGEKLFF. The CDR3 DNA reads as TGCGCCAGCAGCTTGGACATGGGGCTGGGTGAAAAACTGTTTTTT.

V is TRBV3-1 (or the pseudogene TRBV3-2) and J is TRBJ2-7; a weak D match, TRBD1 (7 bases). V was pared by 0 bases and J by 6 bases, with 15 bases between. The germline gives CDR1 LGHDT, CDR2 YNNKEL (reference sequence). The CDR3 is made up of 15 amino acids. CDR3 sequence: CASSQEGRQGGEQYF. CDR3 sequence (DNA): TGTGCCAGCAGCCAAGAGGGTCGGCAGGGGGGCGAGCAGTACTTC.

The CDR3: CASSWWQNSRNEQFF. In DNA, the CDR3 is TGTGCCAGCAGTTGGTGGCAGAACAGTCGCAATGAGCAGTTCTTC. The chain is built from TRBV27 and TRBJ2-1, with D unresolved. V lost 4 bases, J lost 6 bases, and 16 bases lay in between. Germline CDR1 MNHEY, CDR2 SMNVEV (reference sequence). There are 15 residues in the CDR3.

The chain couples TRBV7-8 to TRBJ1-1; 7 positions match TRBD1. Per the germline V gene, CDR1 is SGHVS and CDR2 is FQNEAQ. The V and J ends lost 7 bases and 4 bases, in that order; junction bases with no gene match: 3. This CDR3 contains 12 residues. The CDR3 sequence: CASTSGGTEAFF. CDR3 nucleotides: TGTGCCAGCACATCAGGGGGCACTGAAGCTTTCTTT.

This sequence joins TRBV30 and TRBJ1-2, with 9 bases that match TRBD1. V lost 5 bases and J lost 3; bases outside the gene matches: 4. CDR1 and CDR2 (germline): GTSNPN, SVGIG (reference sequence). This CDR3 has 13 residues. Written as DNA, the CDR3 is TGTGCCTGGGCTGACAGGGGGGACTATGGCTACACCTTC. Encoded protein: CAWADRGDYGYTF.